This paragraph reports one T cell receptor (beta chain). CDR1 is MDHEN, CDR2 SYDVKM, per germline. This CDR3 spans 17 amino acids. Trimming removed 6 bases from V and 4 bases from J; junction bases left unmatched: 14. The sample comes from a study of blood T cell repertoires in COVID-19. Study background: COVID-19 samples from acute and convalescent phases originated in the United States, Italy and Spain. T cells, B-cell-depleted T cells, or PBMCs supplied cDNA or gDNA.

Authors' methods: The authors estimated nucleated cell counts from reference gene primer amplification. The protocol was immunoSEQ multiplex PCR, while the TCRdb copy is restricted to in-frame clones and leaves out a portion. D and trimming come from the DNA, and the V and J calls and clone size come from that table. The table lists 250,000 to 300,000 clones, approximately 86% of them singletons, with roughly 13% in the top ten. The rearrangement joins TRBV28 to TRBJ1-2, with 10 bases identical to TRBD1. This clonotype was obtained from a woman aged 65 to 85 with COVID-19, enrolled during active disease. The sequencing input was peripheral blood. CDR3 sequence reads: CASRQPVGTGVGYGYTF. As DNA, the CDR3 is TGTGCCAGCAGGCAGCCGGTTGGGACAGGGGTCGGCTATGGCTACACCTTC.